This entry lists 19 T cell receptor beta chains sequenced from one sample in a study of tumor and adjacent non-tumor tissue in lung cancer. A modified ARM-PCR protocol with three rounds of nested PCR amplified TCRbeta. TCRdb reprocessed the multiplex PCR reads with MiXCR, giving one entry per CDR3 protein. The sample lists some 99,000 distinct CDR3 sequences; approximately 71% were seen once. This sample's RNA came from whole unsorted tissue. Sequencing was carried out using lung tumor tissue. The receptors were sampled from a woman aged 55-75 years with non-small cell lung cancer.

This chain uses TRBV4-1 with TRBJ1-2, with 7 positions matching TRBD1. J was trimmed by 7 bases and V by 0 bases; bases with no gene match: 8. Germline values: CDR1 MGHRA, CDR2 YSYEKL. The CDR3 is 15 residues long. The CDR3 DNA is TGCGCCAGCAGCCAAGATTCCGAGACAGGGACTGGCTACACCTTC. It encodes CASSQDSETGTGYTF.

CDR3 residues: CSTHTETGGKGYTF. The CDR3 coding sequence is TGCAGCACTCATACCGAAACAGGGGGAAAAGGCTACACCTTC. V usage is TRBV20-1 and J usage is TRBJ1-2; 8 bases are a match to TRBD1. From germline, CDR1 is DFQATT and CDR2 SNEGSKA (reference sequence). This CDR3 spans 14 amino acids.

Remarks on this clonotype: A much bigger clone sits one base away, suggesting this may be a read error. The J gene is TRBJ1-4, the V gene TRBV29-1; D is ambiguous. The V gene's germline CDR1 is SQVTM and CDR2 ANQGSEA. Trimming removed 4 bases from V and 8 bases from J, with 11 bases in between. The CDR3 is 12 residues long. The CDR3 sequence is CSVAQFGEKLFF. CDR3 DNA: TGCAGCGTTGCACAGTTTGGGGAAAAACTGTTTTTT.

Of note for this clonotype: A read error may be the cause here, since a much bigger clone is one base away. CDR3 DNA: TGCGCCAGCAGCCACCCAACAGGGGGGCTCCACAATGAGCAGTTCTTC. Translating it yields CASSHPTGGLHNEQFF. The J gene is TRBJ2-1, the V gene TRBV4-3; 8 nucleotides match TRBD1. V shed 3 bases, J shed 5 bases, and the junction held 9 bases outside the gene matches. Per the germline V gene, CDR1 is LGHNA and CDR2 is YSLEER. This CDR3 comprises 16 residues.

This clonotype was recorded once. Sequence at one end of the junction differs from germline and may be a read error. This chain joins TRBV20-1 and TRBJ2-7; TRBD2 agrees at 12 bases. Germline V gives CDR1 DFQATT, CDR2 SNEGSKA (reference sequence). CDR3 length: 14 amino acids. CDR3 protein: CTAILAGGLCEQYF. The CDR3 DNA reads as TGCACTGCTATACTAGCGGGGGGCCTGTGTGAGCAGTATTTC.

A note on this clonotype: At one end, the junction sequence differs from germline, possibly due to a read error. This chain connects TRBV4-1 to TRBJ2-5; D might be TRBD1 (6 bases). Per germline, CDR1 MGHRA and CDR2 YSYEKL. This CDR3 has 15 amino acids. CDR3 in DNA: TGCGCCAGCAGCCAAGGCATGGGACACCAAGAGACCCAGTATTTC. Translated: CASSQGMGHQETQYF.

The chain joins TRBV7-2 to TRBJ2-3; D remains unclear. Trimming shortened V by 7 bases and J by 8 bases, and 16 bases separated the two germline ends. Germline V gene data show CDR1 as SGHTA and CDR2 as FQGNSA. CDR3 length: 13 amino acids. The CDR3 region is CASIGSGVGTQYF. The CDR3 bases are TGTGCCAGCATCGGGTCAGGAGTGGGTACGCAGTATTTT. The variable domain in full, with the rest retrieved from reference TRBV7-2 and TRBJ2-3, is GAGVSQSPSNKVTEKGKDVELRCDPISGHTALYWYRQSLGQGLEFLIYFQGNSAPDKSGLPSDRFSAERTGGSVSTLTIQRTQQEDSAVYLCASIGSGVGTQYFGPGTRLTVL.

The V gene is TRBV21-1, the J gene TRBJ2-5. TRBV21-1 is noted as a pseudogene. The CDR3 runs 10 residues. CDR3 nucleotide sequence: TGTGCCAGCAGCAAGGAGACCCAGTACTTC. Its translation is CASSKETQYF.

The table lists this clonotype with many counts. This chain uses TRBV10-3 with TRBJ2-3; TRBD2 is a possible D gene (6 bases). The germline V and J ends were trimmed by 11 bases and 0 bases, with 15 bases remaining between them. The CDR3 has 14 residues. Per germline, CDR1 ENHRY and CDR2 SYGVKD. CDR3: CAAGSGTSTDTQYF. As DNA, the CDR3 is TGTGCCGCGGGTAGCGGCACTAGCACAGATACGCAGTATTTT.

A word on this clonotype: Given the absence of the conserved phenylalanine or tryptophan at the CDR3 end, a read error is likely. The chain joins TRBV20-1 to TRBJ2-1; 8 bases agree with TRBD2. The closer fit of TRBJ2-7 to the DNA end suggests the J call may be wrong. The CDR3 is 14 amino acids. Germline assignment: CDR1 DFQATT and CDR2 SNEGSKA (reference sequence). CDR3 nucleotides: TGCAGTGCTCCTCCCCGGGGGGGGTTAAATGAGCAGTACTCC. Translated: CSAPPRGGLNEQYS.

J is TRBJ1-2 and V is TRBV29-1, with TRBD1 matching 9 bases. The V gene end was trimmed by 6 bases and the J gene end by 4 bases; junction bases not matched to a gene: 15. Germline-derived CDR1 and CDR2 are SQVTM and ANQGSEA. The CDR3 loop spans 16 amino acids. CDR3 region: CSVRTGELVVGYGYTF. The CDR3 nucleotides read TGCAGCGTGAGGACAGGGGAATTGGTCGTCGGCTATGGCTACACCTTC.

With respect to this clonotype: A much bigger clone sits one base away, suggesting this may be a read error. The CDR3 bases are TGTGCCAGCAGTAGACGGCAGGGCCCCTACGAGCAGTACTTC. Translating it yields CASSRRQGPYEQYF. V gene TRBV6-5 combines with J gene TRBJ2-7; a weak D match, TRBD1 (5 bases). The CDR3 totals 14 residues. Germline-derived CDR1 and CDR2 are MNHEY and SVGAGI. V was shortened by 5 bases and J by 2 bases, with 13 bases between the two germline ends.

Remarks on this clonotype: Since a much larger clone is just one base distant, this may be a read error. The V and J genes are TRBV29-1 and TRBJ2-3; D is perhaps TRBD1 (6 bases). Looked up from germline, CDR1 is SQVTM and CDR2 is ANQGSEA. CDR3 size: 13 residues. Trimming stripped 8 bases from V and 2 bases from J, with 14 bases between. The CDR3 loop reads CSIGDTYTDTQYF. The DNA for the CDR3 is TGCAGCATTGGGGACACCTACACAGATACGCAGTATTTT.

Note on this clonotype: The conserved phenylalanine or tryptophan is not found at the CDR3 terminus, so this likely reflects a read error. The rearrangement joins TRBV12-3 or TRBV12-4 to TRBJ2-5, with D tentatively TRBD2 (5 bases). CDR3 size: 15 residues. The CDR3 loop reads CDSSPEGRSGETQYL. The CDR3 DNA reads TGTGACAGCAGTCCCGAGGGCAGGAGTGGGGAGACCCAGTACCTC.

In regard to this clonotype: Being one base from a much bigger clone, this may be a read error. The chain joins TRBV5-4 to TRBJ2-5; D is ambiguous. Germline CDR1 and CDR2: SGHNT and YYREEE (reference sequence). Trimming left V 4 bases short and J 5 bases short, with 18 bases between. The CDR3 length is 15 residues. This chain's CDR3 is CASSADGPKMETQYF. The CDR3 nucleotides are TGTGCCAGCAGCGCTGACGGACCAAAAATGGAGACCCAGTACTTC. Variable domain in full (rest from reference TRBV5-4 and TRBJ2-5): ETGVTQSPTHLIKTRGQQVTLRCSSQSGHNTVSWYQQALGQGPQFIFQYYREEENGRGNFPPRFSGLQFPNYSSELNVNALELDDSALYLCASSADGPKMETQYFGPGTRLLVL.

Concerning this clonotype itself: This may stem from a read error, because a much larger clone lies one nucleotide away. DNA of the CDR3: TGTGTCAGCACGGCGGCAGGGGAACAGCCTAATGAAAAACTGTTTTTT. Amino acids: CVSTAAGEQPNEKLFF. This sequence joins TRBV6-1 and TRBJ1-4, with a weak D call TRBD1 (6 bases). The germline V gene encodes CDR1 MNHNS and CDR2 SASEGT. The CDR3 totals 16 residues.

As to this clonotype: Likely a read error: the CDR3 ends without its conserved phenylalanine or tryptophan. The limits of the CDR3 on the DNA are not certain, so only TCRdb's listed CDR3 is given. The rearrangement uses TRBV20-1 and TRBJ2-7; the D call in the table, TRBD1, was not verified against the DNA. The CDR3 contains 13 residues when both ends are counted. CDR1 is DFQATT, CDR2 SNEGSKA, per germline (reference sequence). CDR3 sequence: CSAREGGIYEQCL.

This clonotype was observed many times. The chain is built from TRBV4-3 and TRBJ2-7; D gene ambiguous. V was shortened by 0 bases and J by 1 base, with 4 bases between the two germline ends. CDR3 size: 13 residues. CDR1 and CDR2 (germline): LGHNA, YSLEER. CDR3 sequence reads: CASSQESSYEQYF. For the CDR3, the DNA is TGCGCCAGCAGCCAAGAAAGTTCCTACGAGCAGTACTTC.

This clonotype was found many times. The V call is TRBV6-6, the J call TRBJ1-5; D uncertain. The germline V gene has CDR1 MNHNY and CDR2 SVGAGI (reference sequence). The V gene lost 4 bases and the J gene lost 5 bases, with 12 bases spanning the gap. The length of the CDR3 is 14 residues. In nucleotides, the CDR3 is TGTGCCAGCAGTTCCCCCGACAACGATCAGCCCCAGCATTTT. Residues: CASSSPDNDQPQHF.